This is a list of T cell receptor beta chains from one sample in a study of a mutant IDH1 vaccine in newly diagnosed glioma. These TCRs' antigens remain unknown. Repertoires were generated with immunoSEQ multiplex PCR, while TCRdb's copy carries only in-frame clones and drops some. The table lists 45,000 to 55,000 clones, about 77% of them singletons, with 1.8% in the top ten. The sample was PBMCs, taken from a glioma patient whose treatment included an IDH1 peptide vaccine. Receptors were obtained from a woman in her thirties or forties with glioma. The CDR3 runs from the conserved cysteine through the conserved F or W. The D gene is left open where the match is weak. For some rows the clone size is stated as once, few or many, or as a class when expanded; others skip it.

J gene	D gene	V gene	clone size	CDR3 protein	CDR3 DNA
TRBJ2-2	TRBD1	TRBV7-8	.	CASSMRQGSTGELFF	TGTGCCAGCAGCATGAGACAGGGAAGTACCGGGGAGCTGTTTTTT
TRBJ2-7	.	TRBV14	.	CASSPLGGARSYEQYF	TGTGCCAGCAGCCCTCTAGGGGGGGCCCGCTCCTACGAGCAGTACTTC
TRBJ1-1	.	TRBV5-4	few	CASSLGGAGAEAFF	TGTGCCAGCAGCCTGGGTGGGGCCGGAGCTGAAGCTTTCTTT
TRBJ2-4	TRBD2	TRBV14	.	CASSQDKLAGDLLAKNIQYF	TGTGCCAGCAGCCAAGATAAACTAGCGGGGGACCTACTAGCCAAAAACATTCAGTACTTC
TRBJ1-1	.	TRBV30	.	CAWSIERGTEAFF	TGTGCCTGGAGTATAGAGAGAGGCACTGAAGCTTTCTTT
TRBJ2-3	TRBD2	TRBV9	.	CASSEGTSGFTDTQYF	TGTGCCAGCAGCGAGGGGACTAGCGGGTTCACAGATACGCAGTATTTT
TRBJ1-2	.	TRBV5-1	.	CASSSDSWGGGYTF	TGCGCCAGCAGCTCGGACAGCTGGGGGGGTGGCTACACCTTC
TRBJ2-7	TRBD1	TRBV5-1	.	CASSFTGTGNYEQYF	TGCGCCAGCAGCTTTACCGGGACAGGGAACTACGAGCAGTACTTC
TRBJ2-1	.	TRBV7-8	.	CASSGGPTGRLDNEQFF	TGTGCCAGCAGCGGAGGACCTACAGGGAGGCTGGACAATGAGCAGTTCTTC
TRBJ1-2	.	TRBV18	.	CASSPPWGRDGYTF	TGTGCCAGCTCACCACCGTGGGGGCGGGATGGCTACACCTTC
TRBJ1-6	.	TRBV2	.	CASSDNYNSPLHF	TGTGCCAGCAGTGACAACTATAATTCACCCCTCCACTTT
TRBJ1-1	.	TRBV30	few	CAWGAGSSTIPRAFF	TGTGCCTGGGGGGCAGGAAGTTCCACGATCCCCCGAGCTTTCTTT
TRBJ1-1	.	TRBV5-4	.	CASSLDRNTEAFF	TGTGCCAGCAGCTTGGACAGAAACACTGAAGCTTTCTTT
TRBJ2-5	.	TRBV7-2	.	CASSFTGSETQYF	TGTGCCAGCAGCTTCACAGGGAGTGAGACCCAGTACTTC